This TCR beta chain comes out of a study of T cells in localized non-small cell lung cancer. General observations from the study: Measurement of T cell clonality placed uninvolved adjacent lung highest, above the level in tumor. Across samples, adjacent lung featured a median roughly 62 of the top 100 tumor clones. Greater T cell density in blood accompanied longer overall survival.

To note about this clone: The target antigen is unknown.

Measured with immunoSEQ multiplex PCR; TCRdb has only the in-frame clones, and not every one. Here the sample spans some 2,900 clones, 21% being singletons. Germline CDR1 reads SGHNT; CDR2 reads YENEEA. V lost 4 bases, J lost 4 bases, and 11 bases stayed unmatched. This CDR3 spans 16 amino acids. Sequencing was performed on normal lung tissue next to the tumor, taken before any cancer treatment. The rearrangement joins TRBV11-3 to TRBJ2-7; TRBD2 agrees at 9 bases. The TCR sequence derives from a woman aged 40-69 years with stage I lung adenocarcinoma. The CDR3 sequence: CASSSTLAGATYEQYF. In DNA, the CDR3 is TGTGCCAGCAGCTCTACTTTAGCGGGGGCCACATACGAGCAGTACTTC.